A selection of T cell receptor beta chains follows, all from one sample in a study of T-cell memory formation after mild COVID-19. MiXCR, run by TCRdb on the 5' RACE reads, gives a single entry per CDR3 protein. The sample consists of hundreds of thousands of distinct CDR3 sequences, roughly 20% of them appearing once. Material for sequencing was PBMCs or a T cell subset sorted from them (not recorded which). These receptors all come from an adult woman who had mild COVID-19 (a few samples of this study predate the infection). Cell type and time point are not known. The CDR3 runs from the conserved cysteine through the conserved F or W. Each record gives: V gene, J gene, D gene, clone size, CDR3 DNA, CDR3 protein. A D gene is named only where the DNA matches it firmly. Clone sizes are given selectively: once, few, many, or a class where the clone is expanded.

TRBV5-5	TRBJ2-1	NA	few	TGTGCCAGCAGCAGCCGGGACAACCCGGGGGATGAGCAGTTCTTC	CASSSRDNPGDEQFF
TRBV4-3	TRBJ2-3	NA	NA	TGCGCCAGCAGCCCCGCCTGGGGGGATACGCAGTATTTT	CASSPAWGDTQYF
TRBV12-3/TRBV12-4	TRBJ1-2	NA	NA	TGTGCCAGCAGCTTCAACGGTTATGGCTACACCTTC	CASSFNGYGYTF
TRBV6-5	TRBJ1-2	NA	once	TGTGCCAGCAGCTCAACTATTAATAACTATGGCTACACCTTC	CASSSTINNYGYTF
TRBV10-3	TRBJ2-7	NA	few	TGTGCCATCAGTGAGCTAATTGGCGAGCAGTACTTC	CAISELIGEQYF
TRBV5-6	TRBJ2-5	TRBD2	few	TGTGCCAGCAGCCCCTGGGGGTGGGCTAGCGGGGGACCAAAAGAGACCCAGTACTTC	CASSPWGWASGGPKETQYF
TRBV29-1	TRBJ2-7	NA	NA	TGCAGCGTACCGGCGTTAAGCTCCTACGAGCAGTACTTC	CSVPALSSYEQYF
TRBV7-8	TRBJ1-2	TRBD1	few	TGTGCCAGCAGCTCCATGGGCGTCAGGGGGGCATTCAACTATGGCTACACCTTC	CASSSMGVRGAFNYGYTF
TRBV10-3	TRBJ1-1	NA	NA	TGTGCCATCAGTGTGGGGGGGGACATCACTGAAGCTTTCTTT	CAISVGGDITEAFF
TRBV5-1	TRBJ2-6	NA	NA	TGCGCCAGCAGCTTGGTGGTGGGGGCCAACGTCCTGACTTTC	CASSLVVGANVLTF
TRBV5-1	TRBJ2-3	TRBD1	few	TGCGCCAGCAGCTGGGCGACAGGGGCGCACACAGATACGCAGTATTTT	CASSWATGAHTDTQYF
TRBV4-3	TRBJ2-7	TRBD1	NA	TGCGCCAGCAGCCACTCAAGACAGGGGGTGGACGAGCAGTACTTC	CASSHSRQGVDEQYF
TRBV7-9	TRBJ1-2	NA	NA	TGTGCCAGCAGCTCTCGGGGCAGGGCCTATGGCTACACCTTC	CASSSRGRAYGYTF
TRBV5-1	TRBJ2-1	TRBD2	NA	TGCGCCAGCAAAGGTAGCGGGAGAGTAGCCTCCTACAATGAGCAGTTCTTC	CASKGSGRVASYNEQFF
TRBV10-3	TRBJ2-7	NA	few	TGTGCCATCAGCCCCGACAGGCCTCTACGCCTCTCCTACGAGCAGTACTTC	CAISPDRPLRLSYEQYF
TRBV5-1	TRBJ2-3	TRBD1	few	TGCGCCAGCAGCTTGGTAGGGACAGGGGCCCCAGGCGCAGATACGCAGTATTTT	CASSLVGTGAPGADTQYF
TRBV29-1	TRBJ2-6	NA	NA	TGCAGCGTTCGGGATCCGGGGGCCAACGTCCTGACTTTC	CSVRDPGANVLTF
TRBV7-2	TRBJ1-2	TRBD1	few	TGTGCCAGCAGCTTAGCCTTCGGCAGGGGGCGAAACTATGGCTACACCTTC	CASSLAFGRGRNYGYTF
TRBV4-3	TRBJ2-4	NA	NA	TGCGCCAGCAGCCAAGAAAGGTTCCGGGAAACCAAAAACATTCAGTACTTC	CASSQERFRETKNIQYF
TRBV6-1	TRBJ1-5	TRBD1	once	TGTGCCAGCAAACAGGGGGCTGGCAATCAGCCCCAGCATTTT	CASKQGAGNQPQHF
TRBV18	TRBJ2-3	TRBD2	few	TGTGCCAGCTCACCGATTAGCGGGAGTACGACAGATACGCAGTATTTT	CASSPISGSTTDTQYF
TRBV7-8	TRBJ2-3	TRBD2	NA	TGTGCCAGCAGCTCCACCCTAGCGGGGATCACAGATACGCAGTATTTT	CASSSTLAGITDTQYF
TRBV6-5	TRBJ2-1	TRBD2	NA	TGTGCCAGCACTCCCGGGACTAGCGGGGGTTGGGATGAGCAGTTCTTC	CASTPGTSGGWDEQFF
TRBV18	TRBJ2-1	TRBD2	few	TGTGCCAGCTCACCTCAAGGGCTAGCGGCGAACAATGAGCAGTTCTTC	CASSPQGLAANNEQFF
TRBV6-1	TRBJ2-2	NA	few	TGTGCCAGCAGACTCCACCCCCAACAGAACACCGGGGAGCTGTTTTTT	CASRLHPQQNTGELFF
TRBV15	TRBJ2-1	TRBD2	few	TGTGCCACCAGCAGAGGTAGACCGGGACTAGCGGCCAATGAGCAGTTCTTC	CATSRGRPGLAANEQFF
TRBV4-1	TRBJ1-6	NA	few	TGCGCCAGCAGCCAAGTTATGGGGGGAAGTTCACCCCTCCACTTT	CASSQVMGGSSPLHF
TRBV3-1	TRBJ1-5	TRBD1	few	TGTGCCAGCAGCCAACATAACAGGGGAGACAATCAGCCCCAGCATTTT	CASSQHNRGDNQPQHF
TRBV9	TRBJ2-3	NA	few	TGTGCCAGCAGCGTAGCTCCTGCCGGCACAGATACGCAGTATTTT	CASSVAPAGTDTQYF
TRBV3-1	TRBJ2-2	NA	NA	TGTGCCAGCAGCCCCAGGGGAGGGGCGGTGAGCACCGGGGAGCTGTTTTTT	CASSPRGGAVSTGELFF
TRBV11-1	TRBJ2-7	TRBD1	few	TGTGCCAGCAGCACTTCGTCACAGGGGACCGAGCAGTACTTC	CASSTSSQGTEQYF
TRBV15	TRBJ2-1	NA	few	TGTGCCACCAGCAGAGTAAAAGTTAGTTACAATGAGCAGTTCTTC	CATSRVKVSYNEQFF
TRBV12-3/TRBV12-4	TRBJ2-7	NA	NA	TGTGCCAGTTCCGTACTCCAGGGTATATTCTACGAGCAGTACTTC	CASSVLQGIFYEQYF
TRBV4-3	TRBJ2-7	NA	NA	TGCGCCAGCAGCCCCGCGAGGTCCTACGAGCAGTACTTC	CASSPARSYEQYF
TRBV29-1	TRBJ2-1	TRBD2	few	TGCAGCGTTGAAGCGAGGGAGGGGCTGGGCAATGAGCAGTTCTTC	CSVEAREGLGNEQFF
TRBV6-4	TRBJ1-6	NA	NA	TGTGCCAGCGATCCGAGAAGATATAATTCACCCCTCCACTTT	CASDPRRYNSPLHF
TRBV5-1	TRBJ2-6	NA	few	TGCGCCAGCAGGGGTGGGGCGAGCTCTGGGGCCAACGTCCTGACTTTC	CASRGGASSGANVLTF
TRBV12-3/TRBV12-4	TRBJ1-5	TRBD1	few	TGTGCCAGCAGTTTTAACAGGGGGTGGGATAGCAATCAGCCCCAGCATTTT	CASSFNRGWDSNQPQHF
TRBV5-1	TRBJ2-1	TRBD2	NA	TGCGCCAGTGGAGCGGGGGTTACTTCCAATGAGCAGTTCTTC	CASGAGVTSNEQFF
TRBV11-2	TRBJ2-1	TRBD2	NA	TGTGCCAGCAGCCGAGCGGGAGGGCCCTACAATGAGCAGTTCTTC	CASSRAGGPYNEQFF
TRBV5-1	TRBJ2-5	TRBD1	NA	TGCGCCAGCGACACCACACAGGGGGGAAAGACCCAGTACTTC	CASDTTQGGKTQYF
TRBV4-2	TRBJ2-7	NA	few	TGTGCCAGCAGCCATTCCACGGGCAGCTACGAGCAGTACTTC	CASSHSTGSYEQYF
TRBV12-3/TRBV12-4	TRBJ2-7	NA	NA	TGTGCCAGCAGTATAACTGGTCTCAAGCAGTACTTC	CASSITGLKQYF
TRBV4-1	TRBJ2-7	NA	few	TGCGCCAGCAGCCCCGCCGGGGTGGGGCATTACGAGCAGTACTTC	CASSPAGVGHYEQYF
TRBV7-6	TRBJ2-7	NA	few	TGTGCCAGCAGCCACGCAGGGGCCCCCCTGGAGCAGTACTTC	CASSHAGAPLEQYF
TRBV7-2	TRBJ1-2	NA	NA	TGTGCCAGCAGCCTAAACCCGACGGCGAACTATGGCTACACCTTC	CASSLNPTANYGYTF
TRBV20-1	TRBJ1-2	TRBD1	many	TGCAGTGCTTCCGGGACAGGGGAGACGGGCTACACCTTC	CSASGTGETGYTF
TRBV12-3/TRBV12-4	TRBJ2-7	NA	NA	TGTGCCAGCAGTTTAGGGACAGCGGGTATTTGGATTTTC	CASSLGTAGIWIF
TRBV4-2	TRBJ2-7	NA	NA	TGTGCCAGCAGCCAAGACACGGGGCAGACCTACGAGCAGTACTTC	CASSQDTGQTYEQYF
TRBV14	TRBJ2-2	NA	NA	TGTGCCAGCAGCCACGGGGGTACGCTGACCGGGGAGCTGTTTTTT	CASSHGGTLTGELFF